One T cell receptor beta chain is described in this entry. The antigen remains undetermined. The data are from a study of PD-L1 blockade in urothelial cancer. General study results and limits: Durable-benefit patients expanded tumor-associated blood clones more at 3 weeks.

The CDR3 runs to 13 residues. Trimming removed 4 bases at V and 7 bases at J, with 12 bases between. The germline V gene has CDR1 LNHNV and CDR2 YYDKDF (reference sequence). The protocol was immunoSEQ multiplex PCR, while the TCRdb copy is restricted to in-frame clones and leaves out a portion. The sample lists just over 50,000 clones, approximately 86% occurring once. V gene TRBV15 combines with J gene TRBJ2-3; possible D gene TRBD2, 5 bases. This specimen was PBMCs, taken around atezolizumab (anti-PD-L1) treatment. The TCR comes from a man between 60 and 70 years old with urothelial cancer. The CDR3 is CATSMRVMYTQYF. The CDR3 DNA follows: TGTGCCACCAGCATGCGGGTTATGTATACGCAGTATTTT.